One and the same sample provided the 9 T cell receptor beta chains below, sequenced in a study of Graves' ophthalmopathy and Graves' hyperthyroidism. Amplification of the TCR beta CDR3 regions used RNA transcripts (as template). Second-round multiplex PCR followed a first-round RT-PCR using HTBI primers. Each CDR3 protein is one row after TCRdb ran MiXCR on the multiplex PCR reads. The table lists about 410,000 distinct CDR3 sequences, around 18% of them singletons. The source material was peripheral blood. Every receptor here comes from a woman in her late teens or twenties with Graves' ophthalmopathy.

V is TRBV4-1 and J is TRBJ2-7; no clear D gene. V was trimmed by 1 base and J by 5 bases, leaving 12 bases between them. The germline V gene has CDR1 MGHRA and CDR2 YSYEKL. This CDR3 is built from 14 residues. CDR3 sequence reads: CASSQGLPRDEQYF. Written as DNA, the CDR3 is TGCGCCAGCAGCCAAGGGCTCCCCAGAGACGAGCAGTACTTC.

This clonotype was recorded many times. The gene calls are TRBV6-2 or TRBV6-3 and TRBJ2-7; D gene unclear. Germline values: CDR1 MNHEY, CDR2 SVGEGT. V was clipped by 4 bases and J by 5 bases, with 12 bases between them. This CDR3 has 13 amino acids. CDR3 DNA: TGTGCCAGCAGTTTCCTCCGGTACCACGAGCAGTACTTC. Amino acids: CASSFLRYHEQYF.

The genes are TRBV28 and TRBJ2-4, with D perhaps given as TRBD1 or TRBD2 (5 bases each). This CDR3 region has 15 residues. Germline CDR1 reads MDHEN; CDR2 reads SYDVKM. V shed 5 bases and J shed 6 bases, with 17 bases lying between them. The DNA of the CDR3 is TGTGCCAGCAGTGGTGCCGGGACCGATACAAACATTCAGTACTTC. It specifies CASSGAGTDTNIQYF.

There are many counts of this clonotype. The chain recombines TRBV6-4 with TRBJ2-7; 13 bases fit TRBD2. Germline trimming cut 6 bases from V and 2 bases from J; bases unmatched to any gene: 13. Germline loops: CDR1 MRHNA, CDR2 SNTAGT. The CDR3 has 18 amino acids. CDR3 sequence (DNA): TGTGCCAGCAGCCGCGGGACGTCCGGACTAGCGGGGGCCTACGAGCAGTACTTC. As protein: CASSRGTSGLAGAYEQYF.

The chain is built from TRBV7-2 and TRBJ2-7; the D gene could be TRBD1 or TRBD2 (5 bases each). CDR1 is SGHTA and CDR2 is FQGNSA in the germline V gene. This CDR3 comprises 14 residues. With 2 bases removed from V and 5 bases from J, the gap between germline ends came to 13 bases. DNA of the CDR3: TGTGCCAGCAGCTTACTGGCGGTGGGGGACGAGCAGTACTTC. It translates to CASSLLAVGDEQYF.

Many counts were recorded for this clonotype. The V gene is TRBV15, the J gene TRBJ1-6; D gene ambiguous. This CDR3 region has 15 residues. Germline values: CDR1 LNHNV, CDR2 YYDKDF (reference sequence). The V end was cut by 0 bases, the J end by 10 bases, with 13 bases between. The CDR3 DNA reads as TGTGCCACCAGCAGAGATGGAAGGGTAGGCTCACCCCTCCACTTT. Translation: CATSRDGRVGSPLHF.

In its sample, this clonotype was seen many times. The rearrangement joins TRBV20-1 to TRBJ2-7, with 7 positions matching TRBD1. The CDR3 sequence is 13 residues long. Germline values: CDR1 DFQATT, CDR2 SNEGSKA (reference sequence). V was clipped by 5 bases and J by 2 bases; unmatched bases: 6. The CDR3 nucleotides read TGCAGTGCTCTTAAGGGGGCCCCCTACGAGCAGTACTTC. It codes for CSALKGAPYEQYF.

This clonotype was counted many times. With a much larger clone just one base away, this may be a read error. The chain employs TRBV7-6 and TRBJ1-2, with D hard to call. Per the germline V gene, CDR1 is SGHVS and CDR2 is FNYEAQ. The CDR3 consists of 15 residues. For the CDR3, the DNA is TGTGCCAGCAGCCTGGCCACGGCGGACCTATTTGGCTGCACCTTC. Translation: CASSLATADLFGCTF.

The chain joins TRBV28 to TRBJ1-1, with TRBD1 matching 12 bases. Germline CDR1 is MDHEN and CDR2 is SYDVKM. The CDR3 runs to 16 residues. Unmatched junction bases numbered 7, after V lost 3 bases and J lost 5 bases. The CDR3 DNA sequence: TGTGCCAGCAGTTTCCTTCCGGGACAGGGGGCAACTGAAGCTTTCTTT. This sequence encodes CASSFLPGQGATEAFF.